The entry that follows covers one T cell receptor beta chain sequence. These data are taken from a study of blood T cell repertoires in COVID-19. Study details: The analysed material was cDNA or gDNA that came from T cells, B-cell-depleted T cells, or PBMCs.

The CDR3 runs to 15 residues. Looked up from germline, CDR1 is MNHEY and CDR2 is SVGAGI. The V segment lost 10 bases and the J segment 9 bases; nucleotides outside the gene matches: 15. Methods used by the authors: Amplification from reference gene primers served as the basis for estimated nucleated cell counts. The data were produced by immunoSEQ multiplex PCR, yet TCRdb's version contains in-frame clones alone and is incomplete. V and J calls and clone size are copied from that table; D and trimming were computed from the DNA. The sample comprises roughly 150,000 clones, more than 65% of which are singletons, and about 4% rests with the top ten.

The sample consisted of peripheral blood. The clonotype comes from a man in his sixties with acute or convalescent COVID-19. V gene TRBV6-5 combines with J gene TRBJ2-1; 10 bases map to TRBD2. CDR3 amino acids: CATMRPAGGPAEQFF. CDR3 coding DNA: TGTGCCACCATGCGGCCAGCGGGAGGGCCAGCTGAGCAGTTCTTC.